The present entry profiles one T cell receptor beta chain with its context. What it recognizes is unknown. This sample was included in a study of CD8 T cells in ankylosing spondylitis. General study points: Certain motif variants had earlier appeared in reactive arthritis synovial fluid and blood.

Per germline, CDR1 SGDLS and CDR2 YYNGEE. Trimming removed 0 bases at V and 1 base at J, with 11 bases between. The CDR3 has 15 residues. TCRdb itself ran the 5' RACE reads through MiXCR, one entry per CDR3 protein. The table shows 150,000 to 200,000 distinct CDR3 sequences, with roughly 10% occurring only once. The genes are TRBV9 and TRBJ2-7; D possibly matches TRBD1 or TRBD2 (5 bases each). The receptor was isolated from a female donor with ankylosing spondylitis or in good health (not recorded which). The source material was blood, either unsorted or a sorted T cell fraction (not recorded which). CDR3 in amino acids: CASSVGGDVSYEQYF. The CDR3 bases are TGTGCCAGCAGCGTAGGAGGGGACGTATCCTACGAGCAGTACTTC.